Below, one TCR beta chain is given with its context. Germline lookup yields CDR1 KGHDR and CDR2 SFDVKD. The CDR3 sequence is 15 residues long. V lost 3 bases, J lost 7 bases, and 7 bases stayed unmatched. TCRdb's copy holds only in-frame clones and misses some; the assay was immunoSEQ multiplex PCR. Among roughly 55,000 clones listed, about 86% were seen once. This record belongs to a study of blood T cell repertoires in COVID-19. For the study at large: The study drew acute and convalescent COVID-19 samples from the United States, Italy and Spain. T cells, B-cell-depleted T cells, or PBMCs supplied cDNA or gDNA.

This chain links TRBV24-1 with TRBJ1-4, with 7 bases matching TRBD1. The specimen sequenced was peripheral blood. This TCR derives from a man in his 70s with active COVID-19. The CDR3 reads CATSDPTGAGEKLFF. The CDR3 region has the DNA TGTGCCACCAGTGATCCCACAGGGGCGGGTGAAAAACTGTTTTTT.